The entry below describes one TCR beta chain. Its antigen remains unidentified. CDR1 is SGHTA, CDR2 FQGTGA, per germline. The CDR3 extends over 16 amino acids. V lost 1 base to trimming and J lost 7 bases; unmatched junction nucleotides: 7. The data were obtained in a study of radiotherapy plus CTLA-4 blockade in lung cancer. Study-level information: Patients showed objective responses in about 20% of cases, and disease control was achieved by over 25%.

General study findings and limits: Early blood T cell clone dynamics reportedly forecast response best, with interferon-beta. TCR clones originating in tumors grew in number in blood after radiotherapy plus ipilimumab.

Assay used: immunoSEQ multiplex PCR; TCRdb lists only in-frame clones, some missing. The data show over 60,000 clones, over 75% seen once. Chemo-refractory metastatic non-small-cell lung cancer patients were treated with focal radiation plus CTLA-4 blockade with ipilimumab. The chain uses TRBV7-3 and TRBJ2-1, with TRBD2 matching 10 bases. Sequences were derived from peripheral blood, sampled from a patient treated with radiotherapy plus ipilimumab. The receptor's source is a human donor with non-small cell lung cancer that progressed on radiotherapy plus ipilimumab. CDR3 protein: CASSLSTSGTRNEQFF. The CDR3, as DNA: TGTGCCAGCAGCTTAAGTACTAGCGGGACAAGGAATGAGCAGTTCTTC.